The clone carrying this TCR beta chain showed up just a few times. Its antigen is unidentified. Germline V CDR1 and CDR2: SQVTM, ANQGSEA. The CDR3 has 13 amino acids. Trimming pared 7 bases from V and 0 bases from J, leaving 10 bases between. It was with a sample-barcoded 5' primer and a J-beta primer mix that a second PCR of about 6 to 11 cycles was run. TCRdb analysed the 5' RACE reads with MiXCR anew, one entry per CDR3 protein. The sample holds around 1,000,000 distinct CDR3 sequences, approximately 25% seen once. The data originate from a study of blood T cells in healthy people across ages. The study's findings and limits: In older individuals, TCR beta diversity per million T cells was lower, falling roughly linearly with age.

These data were likewise used in another study, on T cells of mothers and their children. That paper adds: Donation came from a few healthy Caucasian mothers together with their six children.

The TCR was taken from a girl under 10 years old in good health. The V call is TRBV29-1, the J call TRBJ2-1, with no clear D. What was sequenced was blood. The CDR3 region has the DNA TGCAGCGAAACGGGCTCCTCCTACAATGAGCAGTTCTTC. This encodes CSETGSSYNEQFF.